A selection of T cell receptor beta chains follows, all from one sample in a study of blood T cell repertoires in COVID-19. Libraries were prepared by immunoSEQ multiplex PCR; TCRdb keeps only in-frame clonotypes and omits some of them. Here the sample spans approximately 70,000 clones, more than 55% being singletons. The sequenced sample was PBMCs or T cells enriched from blood (not recorded which). Source of these receptors: a woman aged 55-69 years who had been exposed to COVID-19. CDR3s include the opening cysteine and the closing phenylalanine or tryptophan. The D gene is left open where the match is weak. Clone size, where shown, is once, few, many, or a class for clones that have expanded.

J	V	D	size	DNA	CDR3
TRBJ1-3	TRBV4-1	-	once	TGCGCCAGCAGCCAAGATGTATCAAGAGGTGGAAACACCATATATTTT	CASSQDVSRGGNTIYF
TRBJ1-5	TRBV6-5	-	-	TGTGCCAGCAGTACGGGAGTCGGCAATCAGCCCCAGCATTTT	CASSTGVGNQPQHF
TRBJ1-2	TRBV28	-	-	TGTGCCAGCAGTTTATTCGCGGGAGGCTATGGCTACACCTTC	CASSLFAGGYGYTF
TRBJ1-6	TRBV18	-	few	TGTGCCAGCTCACACGCGGTAACGTCACCCCTCCACTTT	CASSHAVTSPLHF
TRBJ1-6	TRBV3-1/TRBV3-2	TRBD1	once	TGTGCCAGCAGCCAAGGGGACAGTAGTTCACCCCTCCACTTT	CASSQGDSSSPLHF
TRBJ1-2	TRBV28	TRBD1	-	TGTGCCAGCAGTCCCCTTGGACAGGGAGAGGGTGGCTACACCTTC	CASSPLGQGEGGYTF
TRBJ1-1	TRBV24-1	-	many	TGTGCCACCAGTGATGGTAGATGGACTGAAGCTTTCTTT	CATSDGRWTEAFF
TRBJ1-6	TRBV28	-	once	TGTGCCAGCAGTCCAATCGAGGGTAATTCACCCCTCCACTTT	CASSPIEGNSPLHF
TRBJ2-5	TRBV6-2/TRBV6-3	-	-	TGTGCCAGCAGTTACCCGGGACCCGGGAGATGGGAGACCCAGTACTTC	CASSYPGPGRWETQYF
TRBJ2-3	TRBV7-2	-	-	TGTGCCAGCAGCTTAGGTCTGGGAGGAGGGACAGATACGCAGTATTTT	CASSLGLGGGTDTQYF
TRBJ1-6	TRBV9	-	few	TGTGCCAGCAGCGTAGAACCCCGGGGTAATTCACCCCTCCACTTT	CASSVEPRGNSPLHF
TRBJ2-7	TRBV7-9	-	many	TGTGCCAGCAGCTTAGCCACAGGGCAGCACGAGCAGTACTTC	CASSLATGQHEQYF
TRBJ1-1	TRBV5-6	-	-	TGTGCCAGCAGCTTGGTATCCACTGAAGCTTTCTTT	CASSLVSTEAFF